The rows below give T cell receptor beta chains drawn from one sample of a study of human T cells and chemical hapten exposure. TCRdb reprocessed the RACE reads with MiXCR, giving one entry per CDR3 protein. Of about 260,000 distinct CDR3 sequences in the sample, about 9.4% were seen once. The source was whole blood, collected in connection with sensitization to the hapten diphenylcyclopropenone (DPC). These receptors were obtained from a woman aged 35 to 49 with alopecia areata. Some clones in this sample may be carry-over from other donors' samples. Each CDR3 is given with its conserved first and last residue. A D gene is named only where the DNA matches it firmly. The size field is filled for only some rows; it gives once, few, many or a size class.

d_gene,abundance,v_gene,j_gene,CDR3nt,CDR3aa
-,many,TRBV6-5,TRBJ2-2,TGTGCCAGCAGTGACACTAGTTTAGGGGCCGGGGAGCTGTTTTTT,CASSDTSLGAGELFF
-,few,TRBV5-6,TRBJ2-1,TGTGCCAGCAGCTTAGGAGCTAGCTCCTACAATGAGCAGTTCTTC,CASSLGASSYNEQFF
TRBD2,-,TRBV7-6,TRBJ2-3,TGTGCCAGCAGCTCCCCTAGCGGGGGGTCTAGCACAGATACGCAGTATTTT,CASSSPSGGSSTDTQYF
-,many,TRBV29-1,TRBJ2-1,TGCAGCGTTCAGAACTATCCCCTCTACAATGAGCAGTTCTTC,CSVQNYPLYNEQFF
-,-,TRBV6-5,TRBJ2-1,TGTGCCAGCAGCCCGGACTGGAATGAGCAGTTCTTC,CASSPDWNEQFF
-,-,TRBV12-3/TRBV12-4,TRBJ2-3,TGTGCCAGCAGTTTGACCTCAGACGCAGATACGCAGTATTTT,CASSLTSDADTQYF
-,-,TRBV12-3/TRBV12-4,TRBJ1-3,TGTGCCAGCGGAGAGACCTATCAGTGGGGAAGTAACTCTGGAAACACCATATATTTT,CASGETYQWGSNSGNTIYF
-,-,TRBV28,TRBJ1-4,TGTGCCAGCTCTTCCCTCCTCGGTTCGGGGGGTGAAAAACTGTTTTTT,CASSSLLGSGGEKLFF
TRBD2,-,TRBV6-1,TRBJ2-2,TGTGCCACCTCGCTAGCGGGAGTAGGCACCGGGGAGCTGTTTTTT,CATSLAGVGTGELFF
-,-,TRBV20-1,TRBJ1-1,TGCAGTGCTTTCCGGGGACCTGAAGCTTTCTTT,CSAFRGPEAFF
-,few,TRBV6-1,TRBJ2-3,TGTGCCAGCAGTGAAGATGGGCAGTTGCATACGCAGTATTTT,CASSEDGQLHTQYF
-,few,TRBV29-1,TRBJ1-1,TGCAGCGTTTGTACAGGGAGGCCGGTGAACACTGAAGCTTTCTTT,CSVCTGRPVNTEAFF
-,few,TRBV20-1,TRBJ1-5,TGCAGTGCTAGAGTAGGGGTAAGCAATCAGCCCCAGCATTTT,CSARVGVSNQPQHF
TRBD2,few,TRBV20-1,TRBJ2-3,TGCAGTGCTAGTCCGGGACTAGCGATCGCAGATACGCAGTATTTT,CSASPGLAIADTQYF
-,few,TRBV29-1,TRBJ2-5,TGCAGCGTTGAAGGGGGCCAAGAGACCCAGTACTTC,CSVEGGQETQYF
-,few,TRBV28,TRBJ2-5,TGTGCCAGCAGTACGAGGGAGACCCAGTACTTC,CASSTRETQYF
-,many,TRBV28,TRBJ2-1,TGTGCCAGCAGTTCGGACGGAGGCTCCTACAATGAGCAGTTCTTC,CASSSDGGSYNEQFF
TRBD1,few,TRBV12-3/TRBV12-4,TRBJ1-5,TGTGCCAGCAGTGGGACAGGGGGCCGCAATCAGCCCCAGCATTTT,CASSGTGGRNQPQHF
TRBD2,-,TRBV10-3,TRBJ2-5,TGTGCCATCAGTGAGTCGACTCAGCGGGGATTCCAAGAGACCCAGTACTTC,CAISESTQRGFQETQYF
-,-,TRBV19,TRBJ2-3,TGTGCCAGTAGTATCGGACAGAGCACAGATACGCAGTATTTT,CASSIGQSTDTQYF
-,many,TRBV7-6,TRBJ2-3,TGTGCCAGCAGCTTTGGACGGGAGTATACGCAGTATTTT,CASSFGREYTQYF
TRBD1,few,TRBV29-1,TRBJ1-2,TGCAGCGTTGAGCACCAGGGAGCGGGACAGGGGTATGGCTACACCTTC,CSVEHQGAGQGYGYTF
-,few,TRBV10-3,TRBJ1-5,TGTGCCATCAACCCAGACAGAAATCAGCCCCAGCATTTT,CAINPDRNQPQHF
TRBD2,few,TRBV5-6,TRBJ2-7,TGTGCCAGCAGCTTGGTAGGGGGACTAGCGGAGTCCTACGAGCAGTACTTC,CASSLVGGLAESYEQYF
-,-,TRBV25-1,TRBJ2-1,TGTGCCAGCTGCTATAGCTCCTACAATGAGCAGTTCTTC,CASCYSSYNEQFF
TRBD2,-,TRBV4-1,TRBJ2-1,TGCGCCAGCAGCCAATCCTCTAGCGGAGGGGACAATGAGCAGTTCTTC,CASSQSSSGGDNEQFF
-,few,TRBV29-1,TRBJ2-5,TGCAGCGTCGCAAGAACAGGAATTGAGACCCAGTACTTC,CSVARTGIETQYF
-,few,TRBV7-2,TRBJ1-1,TGTGCCAGCAGCTTAACTCAGAACACTGAAGCTTTCTTT,CASSLTQNTEAFF
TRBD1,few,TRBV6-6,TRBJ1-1,TGTGCCAGCAGACCCGGGACAGGCCTTGAAGCTTTCTTT,CASRPGTGLEAFF
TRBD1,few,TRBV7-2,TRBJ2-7,TGTGCCAGCAGCTCCCGGACAGGGGGGGACGAGCAGTACTTC,CASSSRTGGDEQYF
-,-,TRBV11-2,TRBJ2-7,TGTGCCAGCAGCCCGCTTGGACGCTACGAGCAGTACTTC,CASSPLGRYEQYF
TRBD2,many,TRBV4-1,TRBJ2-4,TGCGCCAGCAGCCCAATGGGACTAGCGGGGCTAGCCAAAAACATTCAGTACTTC,CASSPMGLAGLAKNIQYF
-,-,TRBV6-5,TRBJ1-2,TGTGCCAGCAGTACAAGGGGGGGCCTCTATGGCTACACCTTC,CASSTRGGLYGYTF
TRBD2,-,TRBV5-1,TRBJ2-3,TGCGCCAGCAGCTTGGGAGCGGGAGGGCCGGCAGATACGCAGTATTTT,CASSLGAGGPADTQYF
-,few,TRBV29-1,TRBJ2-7,TGCAGCGTTGAATCCGGCGACAGCTCCTACGAGCAGTACTTC,CSVESGDSSYEQYF
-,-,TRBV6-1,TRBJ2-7,TGTGCCAGCAGTGAAGCGGGGGACGGTGCCTACGAGCAGTACTTC,CASSEAGDGAYEQYF
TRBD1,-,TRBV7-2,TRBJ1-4,TGTGCCAGCAGCCCAGGGGGAGCCGGCGAAAAACTGTTTTTT,CASSPGGAGEKLFF
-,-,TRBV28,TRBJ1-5,TGTGCCAGCAGGACGGGGGCAGATCAGCCCCAGCATTTT,CASRTGADQPQHF
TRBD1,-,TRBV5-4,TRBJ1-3,TGTGCCAGCAGCCCGGGACAGGGCCTCTCTGGAAACACCATATATTTT,CASSPGQGLSGNTIYF
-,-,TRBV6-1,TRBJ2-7,TGTGCCAGTCGGGAAAACGAGGGCCCGATTTACGAGCAGTACTTC,CASRENEGPIYEQYF
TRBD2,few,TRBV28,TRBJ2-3,TGTGCCAGCAGTTCCCTCCCCCTAGCGGGAGAAGCAGATACGCAGTATTTT,CASSSLPLAGEADTQYF
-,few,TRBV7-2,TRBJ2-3,TGTGCCAGCAGCTTAGAAATGGGGGAGGGCACAGATACGCAGTATTTT,CASSLEMGEGTDTQYF
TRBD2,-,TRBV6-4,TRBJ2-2,TGTGCCAGCAGTTCCGGGACTAGCGACACCGGGGAGCTGTTTTTT,CASSSGTSDTGELFF
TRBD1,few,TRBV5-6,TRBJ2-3,TGTGCCAGCAGCTCGAAGGGACAGGTGACCGCAGGGGTAGATACGCAGTATTTT,CASSSKGQVTAGVDTQYF
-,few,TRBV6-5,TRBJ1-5,TGTGCCAGCAAAGGGAGGGATCAGCCCCAGCATTTT,CASKGRDQPQHF
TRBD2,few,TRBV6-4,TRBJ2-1,TGTGCCAGCAGCATGACTAGCGGAGCTAACAATGAGCAGTTCTTC,CASSMTSGANNEQFF
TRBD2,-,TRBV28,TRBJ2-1,TGTGCCAGCATTCGGACTAGCCCAAGCAATGAGCAGTTCTTC,CASIRTSPSNEQFF
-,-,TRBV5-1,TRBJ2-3,TGCGCCAGCAGCTTGGCCGGGACTAGCACAGATACGCAGTATTTT,CASSLAGTSTDTQYF
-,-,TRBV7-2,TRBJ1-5,TGTGCCAGCAGACTAACGGAGCATCAGCCCCAGCATTTT,CASRLTEHQPQHF
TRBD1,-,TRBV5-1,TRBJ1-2,TGCGCCAGCAGCCGGGACAGCGGATATGGCTACACCTTC,CASSRDSGYGYTF
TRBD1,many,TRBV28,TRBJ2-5,TGTGCCAGCAGTTTAACAGGGGCCCACTCAGAGACCCAGTACTTC,CASSLTGAHSETQYF